This TCR beta chain was captured by sequencing in a study of tumor-infiltrating lymphocytes in primary liver carcinoma. Making TCR beta cDNA involved approximately 0.5 ug total RNA and a constant-region primer. It was through three nested multiplex PCR rounds of slightly modified ARM-PCR that TCR beta libraries arose. The two initial PCR rounds, about 9 cycles each, used TRBV1-TRBV30 forward and C-beta reverse primers. TCRdb re-called the multiplex PCR reads through MiXCR, storing one row per CDR3 protein. This sample has fewer than 350,000 distinct CDR3 sequences, with 65% found just once. They got blood RNA out of unsorted whole blood and also pulled out germline DNA. CDR3 length: 15 residues. Germline V gene lookup returns CDR1 SGHAT and CDR2 FQNNGV. J gave up 4 bases and V 10 bases, and 12 bases lay outside the gene matches.

The V gene is TRBV11-2, the J gene TRBJ2-7; 11 nucleotides line up with TRBD2. The source is a man aged 35 to 55 with primary liver carcinoma and hepatitis B virus infection. The specimen sequenced was peripheral blood. In DNA form, the CDR3 reads TGTGCCAACAGGAAAACTAGCGGGGGTCTATACGAGCAGTACTTC. Its translation: CANRKTSGGLYEQYF.